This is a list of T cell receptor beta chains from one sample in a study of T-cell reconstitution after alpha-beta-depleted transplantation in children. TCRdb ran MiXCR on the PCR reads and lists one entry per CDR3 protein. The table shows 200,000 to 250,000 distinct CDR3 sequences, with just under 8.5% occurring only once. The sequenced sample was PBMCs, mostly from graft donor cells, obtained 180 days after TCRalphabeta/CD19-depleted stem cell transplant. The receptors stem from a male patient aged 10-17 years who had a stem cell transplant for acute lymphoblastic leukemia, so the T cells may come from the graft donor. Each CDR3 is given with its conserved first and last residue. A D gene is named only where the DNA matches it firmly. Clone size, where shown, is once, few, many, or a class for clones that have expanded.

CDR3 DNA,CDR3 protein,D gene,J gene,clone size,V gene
TGCAGCGTTCCTGGACTAGCGGGAGGGGAGACCCAGTACTTC,CSVPGLAGGETQYF,TRBD2,TRBJ2-5,many,TRBV29-1
TGTACCTGCAGTTTGGGGGGGCCGGGGAGGCCCGGGGCCAAAAACATTCAGTACTTC,CTCSLGGPGRPGAKNIQYF,NA,TRBJ2-4,NA,TRBV2
TGTGCCAGCAGCTTCGCCGGATGGCCTGAAGCTTTCTTT,CASSFAGWPEAFF,NA,TRBJ1-1,few,TRBV7-9
TGTGCCAGCAGCAAGGAGTTATATGGCTACACCTTC,CASSKELYGYTF,NA,TRBJ1-2,few,TRBV5-4
TGTGCCAGCAGCTTTAGTCCGGGACTAGCGGGGTCCACCGGGGAGCTGTTTTTT,CASSFSPGLAGSTGELFF,TRBD2,TRBJ2-2,medium-sized,TRBV7-9
TGCGCCAGCAGCTTGGGTGCAGGGGTCGGCACAGATACGCAGTATTTT,CASSLGAGVGTDTQYF,NA,TRBJ2-3,many,TRBV5-1
TGCAGTGCTCCGGGACAACTCAATCAGCCCCAGCATTTT,CSAPGQLNQPQHF,NA,TRBJ1-5,many,TRBV20-1
TGTGCCAGCAGCTTAGCGGGGACAGGGGGCTACACCATATATTTT,CASSLAGTGGYTIYF,TRBD1,TRBJ1-3,many,TRBV7-8
TGTGCCAGCAGCATAAAATTAGACAGTAACTATGGCTACACCTTC,CASSIKLDSNYGYTF,NA,TRBJ1-2,many,TRBV9
TGCAGCGCTAGGACAGGGTACGAGCAGTACTTC,CSARTGYEQYF,TRBD1,TRBJ2-7,many,TRBV29-1
TGTGCCAGCAGTTTAGGATCTAGCGGGAGGACCTACGAGCAGTACTTC,CASSLGSSGRTYEQYF,TRBD2,TRBJ2-7,many,TRBV27
TGCAGCGTGACTAGGCGGGACGAGCAGTACTTC,CSVTRRDEQYF,NA,TRBJ2-7,many,TRBV29-1
TGTGCCAGCAAACGAGCGGGGGGGACGAACACCGGGGAGCTGTTTTTT,CASKRAGGTNTGELFF,TRBD2,TRBJ2-2,NA,TRBV6-1
TGTGCCAGCAGTTTTAGAAGGAACACCGGGGAGCTGTTTTTT,CASSFRRNTGELFF,NA,TRBJ2-2,many,TRBV12-3/TRBV12-4
TGTGCCAGCAGCCCCAACCTGCCAGGGGAGCTGTTTTTT,CASSPNLPGELFF,NA,TRBJ2-2,NA,TRBV7-3
TGTGCCAGCTCACCAGGGATGCACCATCAGCCCCAGCATTTT,CASSPGMHHQPQHF,NA,TRBJ1-5,many,TRBV18
TGTGCCAGCAGCCCAAGGGGCTACAGGTTTTGGGGCTACACCTTC,CASSPRGYRFWGYTF,NA,TRBJ1-2,many,TRBV5-6
TGTGCCAGCAGTCCGCTACAGGGATGGGGCACTGAAGCTTTCTTT,CASSPLQGWGTEAFF,NA,TRBJ1-1,many,TRBV12-3/TRBV12-4
TGTGCCAGCAGTGCCCCTCGGGACAGACTAGCGGGAGAATACAATGAGCAGTTCTTC,CASSAPRDRLAGEYNEQFF,TRBD2,TRBJ2-1,many,TRBV2
TGTGCCACCAGTGACACCGGACAGGGAGGAAAAGATACGCAGTATTTT,CATSDTGQGGKDTQYF,TRBD1,TRBJ2-3,many,TRBV24-1
TGTGCCACCAGTGACCCTGGGACAGGGGGGGAGACCCAGTACTTC,CATSDPGTGGETQYF,TRBD1,TRBJ2-5,many,TRBV24-1
TGTGCCAGCAGCCCAGGCCAGGGTATGGGGCCTCAAGAGACCCAGTACTTC,CASSPGQGMGPQETQYF,NA,TRBJ2-5,many,TRBV4-2
TGTGCCAGCAGTTACCAAGGGAGGACAGGGCTTACCGGGGAGCTGTTTTTT,CASSYQGRTGLTGELFF,TRBD1,TRBJ2-2,many,TRBV6-5
TGTGCCAGCAGTTCGTCGTACGGGGGCCATCTCGAGCAGTACTTC,CASSSSYGGHLEQYF,NA,TRBJ2-7,many,TRBV12-3/TRBV12-4
TGTGCCAGTAGTATCCGGACAGGGGTCTATGGCTACACCTTC,CASSIRTGVYGYTF,TRBD1,TRBJ1-2,many,TRBV19
TGTGCCAGCAGTTTGGGACAAACGAAGCAGTACTTC,CASSLGQTKQYF,NA,TRBJ2-7,many,TRBV28
TGTGCCAGCAGCCCGACAAGTCCGGAGGGCGGGGAGCTGTTTTTT,CASSPTSPEGGELFF,NA,TRBJ2-2,many,TRBV14
TGTGCCAGCAGCCCCCGGCAGTCGAACACCGGGGAGCTGTTTTTT,CASSPRQSNTGELFF,NA,TRBJ2-2,many,TRBV7-2
TGTGCCAGCAGTTCCCGGACACCTCAAGCCTACGAGCAGTACTTC,CASSSRTPQAYEQYF,NA,TRBJ2-7,many,TRBV12-3/TRBV12-4
TGTGCCAGCAGTTTAAAACTACTGGGCTATGGCTACACCTTC,CASSLKLLGYGYTF,NA,TRBJ1-2,many,TRBV12-3/TRBV12-4
TGCAGTGCCGTAATAAAAGGGGGAGGTGAGCAGTACTTC,CSAVIKGGGEQYF,NA,TRBJ2-7,many,TRBV20-1
TGTGCCAGCAGCGTAGCCGAGGGACAGCCCCAGCATTTT,CASSVAEGQPQHF,NA,TRBJ1-5,many,TRBV9
TGTGCCAGCAGACAGGCTTATAATTCACCCCTCCACTTT,CASRQAYNSPLHF,NA,TRBJ1-6,NA,TRBV3-1
TGTGCCAGCAGCTTAGGGGGGCCGGGGAATGAGCAGTTCTTC,CASSLGGPGNEQFF,NA,TRBJ2-1,many,TRBV7-2
TGTGCCAGCATTCGGGACAACCAAGAGACCCAGTACTTC,CASIRDNQETQYF,NA,TRBJ2-5,many,TRBV12-3/TRBV12-4
TGCAGGGGCTTTCAGGGGCTGAACACTGAAGCTTTCTTT,CRGFQGLNTEAFF,NA,TRBJ1-1,many,TRBV20-1
TGTGCCAGTAGTCTCAGAGAGGGGGGCAATCAGCCCCAGCATTTT,CASSLREGGNQPQHF,NA,TRBJ1-5,many,TRBV19
TGCGCCAGCAGAGAAGGGGGGGTCTACGAGCAGTACTTC,CASREGGVYEQYF,NA,TRBJ2-7,many,TRBV5-1
TGCAGTGCCGGACCTAGCGGGAGATCCTACGAGCAGTACTTC,CSAGPSGRSYEQYF,TRBD2,TRBJ2-7,many,TRBV20-1
TGTGCCAGCAGTGAGCCATCAGGGGAGAGCGAGACCCAGTACTTC,CASSEPSGESETQYF,NA,TRBJ2-5,many,TRBV25-1
TGTGCCAGTAATCAGCCCCAGCATTTT,CASNQPQHF,NA,TRBJ1-5,many,TRBV28
TGTGCCTTCAGTGCCGGGACCCACTTTAGCTCCTACAATGAGCAGTTCTTC,CAFSAGTHFSSYNEQFF,NA,TRBJ2-1,NA,TRBV12-3/TRBV12-4